The 28 T cell receptor beta chains listed next were all sequenced from one sample in a study of blood T cell repertoires in COVID-19. The assay was immunoSEQ multiplex PCR, and TCRdb's table has in-frame clones only and misses some. The sample lists around 110,000 clones, around nine tenths occurring once. Input material: peripheral blood. The origin of the receptors is a man between 35 and 55 years old with acute or convalescent COVID-19.

V and J are TRBV3-1 (or the pseudogene TRBV3-2) and TRBJ1-5; TRBD1 is a possible D gene (5 bases). The V end lost 2 bases, the J end lost 5 bases, and 13 bases lay between the germline ends. The germline V gene encodes CDR1 LGHDT and CDR2 YNNKEL (reference sequence). There are 15 residues in the CDR3. This chain's CDR3 is CASSQTFLGHQPQHF. The CDR3, as DNA: TGTGCCAGCAGCCAAACTTTCCTGGGGCATCAGCCCCAGCATTTT.

CDR3 coding DNA: TGCAGCGTATGGACTAGCGCCCGTTACGAGCAGTTCTTC. It specifies CSVWTSARYEQFF. The chain uses TRBV29-1 and TRBJ2-1; TRBD2 aligns across 9 bases. The CDR3 has 13 residues. The germline gives CDR1 SQVTM, CDR2 ANQGSEA. Unmatched junction bases numbered 10, after V lost 6 bases and J lost 10 bases.

V is TRBV4-2 and J is TRBJ1-4; 9 bases match TRBD1. CDR3 length equals 15 residues. Germline V gives CDR1 LGHNA, CDR2 YNFKEQ. V was clipped by 4 bases and J by 7 bases; unmatched bases: 7. The CDR3 region is CASSLQDRGGEKLFF. The CDR3 region has the DNA TGTGCCAGCAGCCTCCAGGACAGGGGAGGTGAAAAACTGTTTTTT.

This clone has a handful of counts. The rearrangement joins TRBV9 to TRBJ2-2, with a tentative D call TRBD2 (6 bases). Per the germline V gene, CDR1 is SGDLS and CDR2 is YYNGEE. The CDR3 spans 16 residues. Trimming left V 3 bases short and J 0 bases short, with 12 bases between. CDR3 coding DNA: TGTGCCAGCAGCGCCGGGAGCTCAGCGAACACCGGGGAGCTGTTTTTT. Translating gives CASSAGSSANTGELFF.

The chain carries TRBV19 and TRBJ2-7; 12 bases agree with TRBD2. The CDR3 is 16 amino acids. With V trimmed by 4 bases and J by 0 bases, 4 bases remained unmatched. The germline V gene encodes CDR1 LNHDA and CDR2 SQIVND (reference sequence). CDR3 amino acids: CASSTRTSGASYEQYF. In DNA form, the CDR3 reads TGTGCCAGTAGTACTCGGACTAGCGGGGCCTCCTACGAGCAGTACTTC.

The CDR3 DNA sequence: TGTGCCTGGAGTAGTAGCGGGGGGGCGTTTGGGCAGTTCTTC. Translation: CAWSSSGGAFGQFF. The chain joins TRBV30 to TRBJ2-1, with 11 bases that match TRBD2. Trimming cost V 2 bases and J 12 bases; bases outside gene matches: 9. The germline V gene encodes CDR1 GTSNPN and CDR2 SVGIG (reference sequence). This CDR3 region has 14 residues.

J is TRBJ2-7 and V is TRBV11-3; TRBD2 aligns across 11 bases. V lost 5 bases, J lost 3 bases, and 6 bases stayed unmatched. This CDR3 region has 15 residues. Germline assignment: CDR1 SGHNT and CDR2 YENEEA. CDR3 nucleotide sequence: TGTGCCAGCAGCCAGGGACTAGCGGATAGCTACGAGCAGTACTTC. Protein sequence: CASSQGLADSYEQYF.

As DNA, the CDR3 is TGTGCCAGCAGCCCGGAGCCCTCCTACGAGCAGTACTTC. Amino acids: CASSPEPSYEQYF. This chain uses TRBV4-2 with TRBJ2-7; D gene unclear. Germline values: CDR1 LGHNA, CDR2 YNFKEQ. The CDR3 totals 13 residues. Trimming removed 4 bases from V and 0 bases from J, with 7 bases in between.

The CDR3: CASRIGTGDMNTEAFF. CDR3 coding DNA: TGTGCCAGCAGGATAGGGACAGGCGACATGAACACTGAAGCTTTCTTT. The chain combines TRBV2 with TRBJ1-1; 8 nucleotides line up with TRBD1. J was trimmed by 0 bases and V by 6 bases; bases with no gene match: 9. Germline-derived CDR1 and CDR2 are SNHLY and FYNNEI. This CDR3 has 16 residues.

This chain connects TRBV29-1 to TRBJ1-6, with TRBD1 matching 9 bases. This CDR3 comprises 15 residues. Germline V gene data show CDR1 as SQVTM and CDR2 as ANQGSEA. With 5 bases clipped from V and 9 bases from J, the junction kept 11 bases outside the gene matches. CDR3 in amino acids: CSVRQGTGQGSPLHF. DNA of the CDR3: TGCAGCGTTCGCCAAGGGACAGGGCAAGGTTCACCCCTCCACTTT.

This clone has a handful of counts. The J gene is TRBJ2-7, the V gene TRBV18; TRBD2 matches 8 bases. Germline V gene sequence: CDR1 KGHSH, CDR2 LQKENI. CDR3 length: 16 residues. Germline trimming cut 1 base from V and 1 base from J; bases unmatched to any gene: 6. Here the CDR3 reads CASSPRSAGGSYEQYF. In DNA, the CDR3 is TGTGCCAGCTCACCACGTTCTGCGGGAGGTTCCTACGAGCAGTACTTC.

This sequence joins TRBV10-2 and TRBJ1-1; tentatively, D is TRBD1 (6 bases). The CDR3 sequence is 14 residues long. The V end lost 7 bases, the J end lost 1 base, and 13 bases lay between the germline ends. CDR1 WSHSY and CDR2 SAAADI come from the germline V gene. CDR3 protein: CASIGARGNTEAFF. The CDR3 nucleotides are TGCGCCAGCATTGGAGCCAGGGGGAACACTGAAGCTTTCTTT.

J is TRBJ1-6 and V is TRBV11-1; 7 bases align to TRBD1. From germline, CDR1 is SGHAT and CDR2 FQDESV (reference sequence). The CDR3 is 15 residues long. V lost 2 bases and J lost 8; bases outside the gene matches: 6. Here the CDR3 reads CASSLTRDSDSPLHF. The CDR3 nucleotides read TGTGCCAGCAGCTTAACCCGGGACAGTGATTCACCCCTCCACTTT.

CDR3 residues: CASSDTVKPYEQYF. The DNA of the CDR3 is TGCGCCAGCAGTGACACGGTCAAGCCCTACGAGCAGTACTTC. The chain has TRBV10-1 and TRBJ2-7; D is unclear. V lost 3 bases and J 2 bases, leaving 11 bases between the germline ends. Looked up from germline, CDR1 is WNHNN and CDR2 is SYGVQD (reference sequence). The length of the CDR3 is 14 residues.

The chain couples TRBV5-6 to TRBJ2-7; D may be TRBD2 (5 bases). This CDR3 comprises 12 residues. Germline CDR1 reads SGHDT; CDR2 reads YYEEEE. V lost 1 base and J lost 5, with 7 bases in between. The CDR3 region has the DNA TGTGCCAGCAGCTTGTGGACTGACGAGCAGTACTTC. Amino acids: CASSLWTDEQYF.

The chain joins TRBV7-9 to TRBJ1-1; TRBD1 agrees at 10 bases. The ends lost 5 bases at V and 5 bases at J; junction bases unmatched: 17. The CDR3 consists of 18 residues. The germline V gene encodes CDR1 SEHNR and CDR2 FQNEAQ (reference sequence). The CDR3 region is CASSPIMRDRGVGTEAFF. For the CDR3, the DNA is TGTGCCAGCAGCCCCATAATGAGGGACAGGGGTGTGGGAACTGAAGCTTTCTTT.

The CDR3 nucleotides read TGCAGCATCGAAGTCCAGGGGTTCACTGACTCCTACAATGAGCAGTTCTTC. As protein: CSIEVQGFTDSYNEQFF. This chain uses TRBV29-1 with TRBJ2-1; a weak D match, TRBD1 (6 bases). CDR3 length: 17 residues. The V and J ends lost 8 bases and 0 bases respectively, with 23 bases between them. Germline loops: CDR1 SQVTM, CDR2 ANQGSEA.

The chain employs TRBV2 and TRBJ1-1, with 9 bases that match TRBD1. Germline lookup yields CDR1 SNHLY and CDR2 FYNNEI. V shed 4 bases and J 11 bases; nucleotides not matched to a gene: 8. CDR3 size: 13 residues. The CDR3 bases are TGTGCCAGCAGTGGAGGGACAGGGCGGTTCGCTTTCTTT. Encoded protein: CASSGGTGRFAFF.

The V and J genes are TRBV5-1 and TRBJ1-1, with 8 bases identical to TRBD1. This CDR3 contains 14 residues. V was clipped by 1 base and J by 6 bases; unmatched bases: 5. CDR1 is SGHRS, CDR2 YFSETQ, per germline. Here the CDR3 reads CASSLRQGAAEAFF. DNA for the CDR3: TGCGCCAGCAGCTTGAGGCAGGGGGCCGCTGAAGCTTTCTTT.

This clone has only one observation. The rearrangement links TRBV10-1 to TRBJ2-1, with 8 bases identical to TRBD2. In germline, CDR1 is WNHNN, CDR2 SYGVQD (reference sequence). The CDR3 length is 13 residues. J lost 8 bases, V lost 2 bases, and 2 bases had no gene match. In DNA form, the CDR3 reads TGCGCCAGCAGTGAGGGACTAGCCGATGAGCAGTTCTTC. It specifies CASSEGLADEQFF.

This CDR3 is CASSPQGMSFGETQYF. CDR3 sequence (DNA): TGTGCCAGCTCACCCCAGGGCATGTCTTTCGGGGAGACCCAGTACTTC. The V gene is TRBV18, the J gene TRBJ2-5; tentative D call: TRBD1 (5 bases). V was shortened by 3 bases and J by 5 bases, with 19 bases between the two germline ends. Germline CDR1 KGHSH, CDR2 LQKENI. The CDR3 has 16 residues.

This chain joins TRBV6-6 and TRBJ1-6, with 7 positions matching TRBD1. The J segment lost 6 bases and the V segment lost 6 bases, leaving 8 bases of the junction unmatched. Germline values: CDR1 MNHNY, CDR2 SVGAGI (reference sequence). CDR3 length equals 15 residues. CDR3 protein: CASRPDGTANSPLHF. The CDR3 coding sequence is TGTGCCAGCAGACCCGACGGGACAGCTAATTCACCCCTCCACTTT.

V and J are TRBV19 and TRBJ2-2; TRBD2 matches at 9 bases. The CDR3 extends over 18 amino acids. Germline CDR1 reads LNHDA; CDR2 reads SQIVND (reference sequence). The junction had 15 bases not matched to a gene; V was cut back by 4 bases and J by 6 bases. The DNA of the CDR3 is TGTGCCAGTAGTAGAGAGTTAGCGGGAGTGATAGTGGCCGGGGAGCTGTTTTTT. Translating gives CASSRELAGVIVAGELFF.

This rearrangement joins TRBV5-4 to TRBJ1-1; D gene ambiguous. This CDR3 has 13 residues. CDR1 SGHNT and CDR2 YYREEE come from the germline V gene (reference sequence). The V gene lost 0 bases and the J gene lost 4 bases, with 7 bases spanning the gap. The DNA of the CDR3 is TGTGCCAGCAGCTTGGGGGGAGTCACTGAAGCTTTCTTT. It encodes CASSLGGVTEAFF.

The J gene is TRBJ2-1, the V gene TRBV7-9, with D uncertain. The CDR3 runs 12 residues. V was shortened by 1 base and J by 7 bases, with 5 bases between the two germline ends. Per germline, CDR1 SEHNR and CDR2 FQNEAQ (reference sequence). The CDR3, as DNA: TGTGCCAGCAGCTTAGGGGCTAATGAGCAGTTCTTC. Its protein is CASSLGANEQFF.

The V and J genes are TRBV2 and TRBJ2-7; D not resolved. The CDR3 length is 13 residues. Germline CDR1 SNHLY, CDR2 FYNNEI. V gave up 6 bases and J gave up 7 bases, with 16 bases separating them. The CDR3 protein is CASSATITREQYF. CDR3 bases: TGTGCCAGCAGCGCAACCATTACAAGAGAGCAGTACTTC.

V is TRBV27 and J is TRBJ1-1, with 7 positions matching TRBD1. The ends lost 0 bases at V and 3 bases at J; junction bases unmatched: 7. Germline loops: CDR1 MNHEY, CDR2 SMNVEV (reference sequence). The CDR3 consists of 16 residues. The CDR3 loop is CASSLSEAGGYTEAFF. The CDR3 DNA follows: TGTGCCAGCAGTTTATCGGAAGCAGGGGGGTACACTGAAGCTTTCTTT.

This chain connects TRBV3-1 (or the pseudogene TRBV3-2) to TRBJ2-2, with a tentative D call TRBD1 (5 bases). Germline CDR1 LGHDT, CDR2 YNNKEL (reference sequence). Trimming shortened V by 1 base and J by 4 bases, and 13 bases separated the two germline ends. The CDR3 consists of 16 residues. Here the CDR3 reads CASSQVDSLITGELFF. The CDR3 DNA follows: TGTGCCAGCAGCCAAGTAGACAGTCTGATCACCGGGGAGCTGTTTTTT.